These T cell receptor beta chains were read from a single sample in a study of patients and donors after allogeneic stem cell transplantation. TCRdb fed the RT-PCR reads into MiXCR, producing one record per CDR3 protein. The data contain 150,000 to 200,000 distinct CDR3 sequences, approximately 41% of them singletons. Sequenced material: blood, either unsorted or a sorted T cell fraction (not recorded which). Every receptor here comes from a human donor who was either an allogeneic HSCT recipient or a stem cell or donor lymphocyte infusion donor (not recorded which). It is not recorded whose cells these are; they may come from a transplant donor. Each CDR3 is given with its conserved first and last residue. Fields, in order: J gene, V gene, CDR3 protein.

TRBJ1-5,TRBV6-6,CASSLRGHDQPQHF
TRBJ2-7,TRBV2,CASRDLAYEQYF
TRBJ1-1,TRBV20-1,CSRQVENTEAFF
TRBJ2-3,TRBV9,CASSDGGRAKNTQYF
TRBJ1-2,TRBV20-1,CSAQTETIEYGYTF
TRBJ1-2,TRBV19,CASSDQGPHTF
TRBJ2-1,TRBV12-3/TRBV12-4,CASSSRRLAASRPFF
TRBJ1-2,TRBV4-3,CASSPDPLYGYTF
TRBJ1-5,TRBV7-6,CASSPLGAQPQHF
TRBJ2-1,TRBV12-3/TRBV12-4,CASSSPRLAMGEQFF
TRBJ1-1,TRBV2,CASCEFTEAFF
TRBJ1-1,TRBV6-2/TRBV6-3,CASSYSYWGGSSPNTEAFF
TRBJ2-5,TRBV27,CASSFWGLGETQYF
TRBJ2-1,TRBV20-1,CSATRAGLAGWVHNEQFF
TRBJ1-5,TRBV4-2,CASSRGEGDQPQHF
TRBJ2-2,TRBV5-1,CASSLDPGQGMTGELFF
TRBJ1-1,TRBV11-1,CASSSVGVATEAFF
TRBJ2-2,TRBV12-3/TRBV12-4,CASSPGGRHTGELFF
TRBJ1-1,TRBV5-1,CASTPGYGTAFF
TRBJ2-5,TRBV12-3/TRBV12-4,CASSYSGGTGETQYF
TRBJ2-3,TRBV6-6,CASSSASDTQYF
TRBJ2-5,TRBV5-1,CASSFTSQKETQYF
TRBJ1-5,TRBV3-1,CASSQEGQLNQPQHF
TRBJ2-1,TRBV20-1,CSADRRLAGGGGEQFF
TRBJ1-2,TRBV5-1,CASSLGIGNYGYTF
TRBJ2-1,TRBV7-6,CASSLGALQSSYNEQFF
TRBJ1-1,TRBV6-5,CASSWGDRGSTEAFF
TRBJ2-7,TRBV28,CASSPTGTPSSYEQYF
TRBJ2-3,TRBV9,CASSVLAETSTDTQYF
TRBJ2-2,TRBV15,CATSNSFTGELFF
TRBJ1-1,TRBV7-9,CASSEDRGRERTEAFF
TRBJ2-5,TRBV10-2,CASSGGGVETQYF
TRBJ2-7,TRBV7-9,CASSQGLAGGFYYEQYF
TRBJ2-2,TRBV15,CATSRDSSIGELFF
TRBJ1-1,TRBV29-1,CSVEAGTENTEAFF